This is a list of T cell receptor beta chains from one sample in a study of beta chain features in type 1 diabetes. Produced via immunoSEQ multiplex PCR; TCRdb's table is partial and in-frame only. The sample has about 150,000 clones, about a tenth seen once; the top ten hold more than 0.45%. The sequenced material came from central memory CD4+ T cells from blood. The receptors stem from a man between 25 and 39 years old with type 1 diabetes. The CDR3 runs from the conserved cysteine through the conserved F or W. Fields, in order: clone size, J gene, V gene, D gene, CDR3 DNA, CDR3 protein. D genes are given only for firm matches. Only some rows state a clone size, as once, few, many or a class for expanded clones.

few | TRBJ1-2 | TRBV4-1 | . | TGCGCCAGCAGGGGTGACAGCCGAACGTATGGCTACACCTTC | CASRGDSRTYGYTF
. | TRBJ1-2 | TRBV5-8 | . | TGTGCCAGCAGCGAGCAATCAGGGGCGCCTAACTATGGCTACACCTTC | CASSEQSGAPNYGYTF
. | TRBJ1-5 | TRBV7-6 | . | TGTGCCAGCAGCTTAGGAGACAGAACTCAGCCCCAGCATTTT | CASSLGDRTQPQHF
once | TRBJ2-1 | TRBV9 | . | TGTGCCAGCAGCGCTGCGCCGAGCTCCTACAATGAGCAGTTCTTC | CASSAAPSSYNEQFF
few | TRBJ2-1 | TRBV7-2 | TRBD2 | TGTGCCAGCAGCTTAGGTAGCGGGAGGGCCGGCGAGCAGTTCTTC | CASSLGSGRAGEQFF
. | TRBJ2-7 | TRBV6-6 | . | TGTGCCAGCAGTTACGAGGCGGAGGGCAAATACGAGCAGTACTTC | CASSYEAEGKYEQYF
. | TRBJ2-5 | TRBV11-3 | . | TGTGCCAGCAGCTCAGACCAAGAGACCCAGTACTTC | CASSSDQETQYF
few | TRBJ2-5 | TRBV9 | . | TGTGCCAGCAGCGCCCAGGGGAATCGCGAGACCCAGTACTTC | CASSAQGNRETQYF
. | TRBJ2-2 | TRBV11-2 | . | TGTGCCAGCAGCTTAGTTGGGGGGGCGTCCACCGGGGAGCTGTTTTTT | CASSLVGGASTGELFF
few | TRBJ2-6 | TRBV2 | . | TGTGCCAGCAGGGGTGAACAGGGTGGGGCTGGGGCCAACGTCCTGACTTTC | CASRGEQGGAGANVLTF
few | TRBJ1-2 | TRBV6-5 | TRBD1 | TGTGCCAGCAGTCCAGACAGGGTCCCCTATGGCTACACCTTC | CASSPDRVPYGYTF
few | TRBJ2-2 | TRBV7-7 | . | TGTGCCAGCAGCTTAGGTGCGGGAACCGGGGAGCTGTTTTTT | CASSLGAGTGELFF
few | TRBJ2-1 | TRBV4-2 | TRBD2 | TGTGCCAGCAGCCAAGATGAAGCGGGATCCTACAATGAGCAGTTCTTC | CASSQDEAGSYNEQFF
. | TRBJ2-5 | TRBV28 | TRBD2 | TGTGCCAGCAGTTTATTGGGGGGGACTCAAGAGACCCAGTACTTC | CASSLLGGTQETQYF
many | TRBJ2-5 | TRBV9 | . | TGTGCCAGCAGCCCCCGAGAGCGGGACAGGGAGACCCAGTACTTC | CASSPRERDRETQYF
. | TRBJ2-1 | TRBV29-1 | TRBD2 | TGCAGCGTTAGGCGGGAGAGGGGTTACAATGAGCAGTTCTTC | CSVRRERGYNEQFF
. | TRBJ2-7 | TRBV7-9 | TRBD2 | TGTGCCAGCAGCCGTAGCGGGAGCTTCCTCGAGCAGTACTTC | CASSRSGSFLEQYF
few | TRBJ1-1 | TRBV28 | . | TGTGCCAGCAAAGCAGGTGGAAACCAGGACACTGAAGCTTTCTTT | CASKAGGNQDTEAFF
. | TRBJ1-2 | TRBV4-2 | TRBD1 | TGTGCCAGCAGCCGATCCGGGACAGGGCCCGGGGGCTACACCTTC | CASSRSGTGPGGYTF
. | TRBJ1-2 | TRBV2 | . | TGTGCCAGCACACAGCTCTGGGGCTACACCTTC | CASTQLWGYTF
few | TRBJ2-5 | TRBV7-9 | TRBD1 | TGTGCCAGCAGCTTATTTCCAGGGGGAGAGACCCAGTACTTC | CASSLFPGGETQYF
few | TRBJ2-3 | TRBV5-1 | . | TGCGCCAGCAGCACTACCGACGAAGATACGCAGTATTTT | CASSTTDEDTQYF
. | TRBJ1-1 | TRBV7-2 | . | TGTGCCAGCAGCCGTTTGGTTGCCGGGAACACTGAAGCTTTCTTT | CASSRLVAGNTEAFF
. | TRBJ2-1 | TRBV9 | . | TGTGCCAGCAGCGTGGGTGACAACTACAATGAGCAGTTCTTC | CASSVGDNYNEQFF
. | TRBJ1-2 | TRBV28 | . | TGTGCCAGCAGTTTGGGGCAGACCCCGTATGGCTACACCTTC | CASSLGQTPYGYTF
few | TRBJ2-5 | TRBV7-9 | TRBD2 | TGTGCCAGCAGTCGCCCTCTAGCGGGAGCGGTCCAAGAGACCCAGTACTTC | CASSRPLAGAVQETQYF